These 6 T cell receptor beta chains originate from one sample sequenced in a study of cytomegalovirus exposure and HLA in healthy donors. The study ran its PCR with 60 Vbeta and 13 Jbeta primers. Assay: immunoSEQ multiplex PCR; the TCRdb copy retains only in-frame clones and omits some. Among 170,000 or so clones listed, approximately 88% were seen once. Sequencing input: PBMCs. The receptors here all came from a boy aged 2-9 years in good health and CMV-seronegative.

This clone has more than one count but fewer than ten. This rearrangement joins TRBV4-1 to TRBJ2-7; TRBD1 matches 11 bases. The V gene's germline CDR1 is MGHRA and CDR2 YSYEKL. The CDR3 is 15 amino acids. V was pared by 3 bases and J by 3 bases, with 4 bases of the junction left unmatched. The CDR3 DNA follows: TGCGCCAGCAGCCACCCGGGACAGGGGGGCTACGAGCAGTACTTC. Amino acids: CASSHPGQGGYEQYF.

The gene calls are TRBV4-2 and TRBJ1-1; tentative D call: TRBD1 (5 bases). This CDR3 comprises 16 residues. The germline gives CDR1 LGHNA, CDR2 YNFKEQ. Between the trimmed V and J ends, which lost 0 bases and 1 base, there was a span of 12 bases. The CDR3, as DNA: TGTGCCAGCAGCCAAGATATCGGGGGGACGAACACTGAAGCTTTCTTT. Translation: CASSQDIGGTNTEAFF.

The chain uses TRBV27 and TRBJ2-7; no definite D call. Germline CDR1 and CDR2: MNHEY and SMNVEV (reference sequence). The V end was cut by 3 bases, the J end by 3 bases, with 9 bases between. The CDR3 covers 13 residues. Written as DNA, the CDR3 is TGTGCCAGCAGTTTTATCGGAGACTACGAGCAGTACTTC. Its protein is CASSFIGDYEQYF.

This chain uses TRBV5-6 with TRBJ2-3, with TRBD2 as a possible D gene (6 bases). V dropped 3 bases and J dropped 0 bases, with 14 bases sitting between them. In germline, CDR1 is SGHDT, CDR2 YYEEEE. The CDR3 length is 16 residues. The CDR3 sequence: CASSWSRRGSTDTQYF. Written as DNA, the CDR3 is TGTGCCAGCAGCTGGAGTAGGCGGGGTAGCACAGATACGCAGTATTTT.

This clone was seen a few times. V and J are TRBV10-3 and TRBJ1-2, with 12 bases matching TRBD1. Germline CDR1 reads ENHRY; CDR2 reads SYGVKD. This CDR3 spans 15 amino acids. V was clipped by 6 bases and J by 3 bases; unmatched bases: 5. CDR3 DNA sequence: TGTGCCATCAGCGGGACAGGGGGCTCTTACTATGGCTACACCTTC. Its translation is CAISGTGGSYYGYTF.

This clone has just a few counts. The chain carries TRBV7-6 and TRBJ2-2; TRBD1 agrees at 8 bases. The V gene's germline CDR1 is SGHVS and CDR2 FNYEAQ. This CDR3 region has 14 residues. V trimming: 5 bases; J trimming: 4 bases; junction bases outside the gene matches: 3. The CDR3 sequence is CASSPDRVTGELFF. CDR3 coding DNA: TGTGCCAGCAGCCCGGACAGGGTCACCGGGGAGCTGTTTTTT.